This TCR beta chain was recorded in a study of long-term antiretroviral therapy in people with HIV. At survey level, the immunoSEQ assay was run in its v3.0 version. The repertoire was sequenced with immunoSEQ multiplex PCR; TCRdb's copy has only in-frame clones and lacks some. This table has some 28,000 clones, approximately 80% appearing once. V lost 3 bases to trimming and J lost 2 bases, with 6 bases between them. Germline CDR1 and CDR2: MGHRA and YSYEKL. This CDR3 contains 13 residues. The specimen comprised unsorted PBMCs, sampled 2.7 to 2.9 years after starting antiretroviral therapy. The receptor's source is a man aged 30-40 years with HIV. V gene TRBV4-1 combines with J gene TRBJ2-3; D ambiguous. Written as DNA, the CDR3 is TGCGCCAGCAGCCACGCTTTCACAGATACGCAGTATTTT. Encoded protein: CASSHAFTDTQYF.